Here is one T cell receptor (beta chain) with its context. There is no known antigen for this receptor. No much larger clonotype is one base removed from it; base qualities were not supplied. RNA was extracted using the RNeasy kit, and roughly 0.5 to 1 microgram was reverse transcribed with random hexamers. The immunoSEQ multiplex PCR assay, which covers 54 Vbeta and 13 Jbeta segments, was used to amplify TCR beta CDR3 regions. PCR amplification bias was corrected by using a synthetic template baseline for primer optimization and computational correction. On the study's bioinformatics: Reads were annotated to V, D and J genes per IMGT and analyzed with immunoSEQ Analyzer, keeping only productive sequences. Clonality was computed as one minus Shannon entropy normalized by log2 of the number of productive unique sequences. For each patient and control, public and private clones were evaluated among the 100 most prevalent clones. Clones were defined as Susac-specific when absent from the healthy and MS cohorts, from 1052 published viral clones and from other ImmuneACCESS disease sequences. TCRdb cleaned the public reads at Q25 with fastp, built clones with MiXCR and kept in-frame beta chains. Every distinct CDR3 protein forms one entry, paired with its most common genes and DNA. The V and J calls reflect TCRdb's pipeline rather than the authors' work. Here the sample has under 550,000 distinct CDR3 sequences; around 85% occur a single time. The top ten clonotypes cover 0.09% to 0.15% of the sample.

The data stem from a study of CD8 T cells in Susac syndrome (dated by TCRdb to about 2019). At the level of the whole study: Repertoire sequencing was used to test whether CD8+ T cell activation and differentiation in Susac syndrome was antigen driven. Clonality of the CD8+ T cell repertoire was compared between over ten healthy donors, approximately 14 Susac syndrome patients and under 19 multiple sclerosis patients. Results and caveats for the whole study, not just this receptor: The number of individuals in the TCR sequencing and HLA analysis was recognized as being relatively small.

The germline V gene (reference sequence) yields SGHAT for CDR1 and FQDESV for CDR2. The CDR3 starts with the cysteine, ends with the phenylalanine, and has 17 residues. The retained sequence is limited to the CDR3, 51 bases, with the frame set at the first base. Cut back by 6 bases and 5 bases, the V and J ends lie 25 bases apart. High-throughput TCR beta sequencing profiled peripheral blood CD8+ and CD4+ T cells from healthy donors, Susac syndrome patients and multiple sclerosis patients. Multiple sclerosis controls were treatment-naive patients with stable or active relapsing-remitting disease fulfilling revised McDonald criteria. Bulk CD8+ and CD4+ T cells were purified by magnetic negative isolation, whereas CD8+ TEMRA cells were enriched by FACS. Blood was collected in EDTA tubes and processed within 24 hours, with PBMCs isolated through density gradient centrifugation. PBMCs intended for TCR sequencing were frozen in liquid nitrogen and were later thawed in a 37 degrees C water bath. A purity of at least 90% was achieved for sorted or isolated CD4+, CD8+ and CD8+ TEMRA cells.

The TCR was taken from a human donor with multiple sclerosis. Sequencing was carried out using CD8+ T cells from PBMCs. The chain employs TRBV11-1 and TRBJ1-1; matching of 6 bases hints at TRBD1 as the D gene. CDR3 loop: CASRKRGASPRETEAFF. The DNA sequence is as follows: TGTGCCAGCAGGAAGCGGGGGGCCTCTCCCCGAGAAACTGAAGCTTTCTTT. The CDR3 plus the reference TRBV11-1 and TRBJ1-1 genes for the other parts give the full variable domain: EAEVAQSPRYKITEKSQAVAFWCDPISGHATLYWYRQILGQGPELLVQFQDESVVDDSQLPKDRFSAERLKGVDSTLKIQPAELGDSAMYLCASRKRGASPRETEAFFGQGTRLTVV.